These 30 T cell receptor beta chains share one sample of origin, sequenced in a study of cytomegalovirus exposure and HLA in healthy donors. Primers: 60 Vbeta forward and 13 Jbeta reverse. The protocol was immunoSEQ multiplex PCR, while the TCRdb copy is restricted to in-frame clones and leaves out a portion. The sample records 150,000 to 190,000 clones, about 75% being singletons. Input material: PBMCs. These receptors all come from a man aged 18 to 35 in good health and CMV-seronegative.

This chain connects TRBV27 to TRBJ2-2, with 12 bases fitting TRBD1. With 4 bases clipped from V and 6 bases from J, the junction kept 12 bases outside the gene matches. Germline V gene sequence: CDR1 MNHEY, CDR2 SMNVEV (reference sequence). The CDR3 totals 18 residues. This CDR3 is CASSSLAGQGATAGELFF. CDR3 nucleotides: TGTGCCAGCAGTTCGTTGGCGGGACAGGGGGCCACTGCCGGGGAGCTGTTTTTT.

The chain combines TRBV18 with TRBJ2-3, with a weak D call TRBD2 (7 bases). CDR1 and CDR2 (germline): KGHSH, LQKENI. Trimming stripped 1 base from V and 5 bases from J, with 16 bases between. The CDR3 is 16 residues long. CDR3 in DNA: TGTGCCAGCTCACCACGTGGCCTGGGGGGGCAAGATACGCAGTATTTT. Its protein is CASSPRGLGGQDTQYF.

This chain uses TRBV12-5 with TRBJ2-1; TRBD2 matches at 11 bases. The CDR3 extends over 15 amino acids. Unmatched junction bases numbered 4, after V lost 6 bases and J lost 3 bases. Germline V gene sequence: CDR1 LGHNT, CDR2 FRNRAP. The CDR3 protein is CASGTGTSGYNEQFF. The CDR3 DNA sequence: TGTGCTAGTGGCACCGGGACTAGCGGCTACAATGAGCAGTTCTTC.

This sequence joins TRBV4-1 and TRBJ1-2; 8 bases line up with TRBD1. CDR1 and CDR2 (germline): MGHRA, YSYEKL. This CDR3 is built from 14 residues. V dropped 5 bases and J dropped 8; count of bases not matched to a gene: 10. The chain's CDR3 is CASSTPTGGRGYTF. Here the CDR3 DNA reads TGCGCCAGCAGCACACCAACAGGGGGGAGAGGCTACACCTTC.

For this clone: Sequence at one end of the junction differs from germline and may be a read error. The chain joins TRBV6-5 to TRBJ2-1; maybe TRBD2 (5 bases). CDR1 MNHEY and CDR2 SVGAGI come from the germline V gene. There are 15 residues in the CDR3. This chain's CDR3 is CASSYSSGEHNEQFF. The CDR3 region has the DNA TGTGCCAGCAGCTACTCGTCTGGGGAGCACAATGAGCAGTTCTTC.

The chain uses TRBV11-2 and TRBJ1-1; D is undetermined. CDR3 length: 14 amino acids. Trimming removed 3 bases at V and 7 bases at J, with 15 bases between. Germline CDR1 is SGHAT and CDR2 is FQNNGV. In DNA, the CDR3 is TGTGCCAGCAGCTTGGCCTCGTTGGGCATTGAAGCTTTCTTT. Protein: CASSLASLGIEAFF.

The chain carries TRBV4-1 and TRBJ2-2; 13 bases are shared with TRBD2. Germline V lookup: CDR1 MGHRA, CDR2 YSYEKL. Trimming cost V 8 bases and J 6 bases; bases outside gene matches: 6. The CDR3 totals 15 residues. The CDR3 nucleotides are TGCGCCAGCGGTCGAGGACTAGCGGGAGCCGGGGAGCTGTTTTTT. Translated: CASGRGLAGAGELFF.

The V and J genes are TRBV6-5 and TRBJ1-5; possible D gene TRBD1, 5 bases. Trimming took 0 bases from V and 2 from J, leaving 8 bases between them. Per the germline V gene, CDR1 is MNHEY and CDR2 is SVGAGI. The CDR3 totals 15 residues. The CDR3 loop is CASSYSRVRNQPQHF. For the CDR3, the DNA is TGTGCCAGCAGTTACTCCAGGGTTCGCAATCAGCCCCAGCATTTT.

This chain joins TRBV5-1 and TRBJ1-1; no reliable D call. The V end was cut by 0 bases, the J end by 1 base, with 4 bases between. CDR3 length: 13 amino acids. Germline CDR1 SGHRS, CDR2 YFSETQ. CDR3 sequence: CASSLGANTEAFF. In DNA form, the CDR3 reads TGCGCCAGCAGCTTGGGAGCGAACACTGAAGCTTTCTTT.

V and J are TRBV30 and TRBJ1-3; TRBD1 matches at 9 bases. The germline V gene has CDR1 GTSNPN and CDR2 SVGIG (reference sequence). V was clipped by 4 bases and J by 4 bases; unmatched bases: 5. CDR3 length equals 14 residues. CDR3 loop: CAWNPGTGGNTIYF. The DNA of the CDR3 is TGTGCCTGGAACCCCGGGACAGGGGGAAACACCATATATTTT.

The chain carries TRBV9 and TRBJ1-2, with D tentatively TRBD1 (5 bases). Looked up from germline, CDR1 is SGDLS and CDR2 is YYNGEE. V was pared by 5 bases and J by 8 bases, with 10 bases between. The CDR3 has 11 residues. CDR3 in amino acids: CASRGLLGYTF. The DNA of the CDR3 is TGTGCCAGCAGGGGACTTTTGGGCTACACCTTC.

J is TRBJ1-2 and V is TRBV5-4, with 7 bases lining up with TRBD1. CDR1 is SGHNT and CDR2 is YYREEE in the germline V gene (reference sequence). The CDR3 length is 16 residues. V was pared by 4 bases and J by 0 bases, with 9 bases of the junction left unmatched. The CDR3 nucleotides read TGTGCCAGCAGCAGGGACGGGACAGCACCTAACTATGGCTACACCTTC. This codes for CASSRDGTAPNYGYTF.

This clone occurred once. The genes are TRBV7-6 and TRBJ1-4; 9 bases match TRBD1. Trimming took 1 base from V and 10 from J; bases not matched to a gene: 7. There are 15 residues in the CDR3. Germline V gene sequence: CDR1 SGHVS, CDR2 FNYEAQ. The CDR3 sequence: CASSLGVQQGAKLFF. CDR3 bases: TGTGCCAGCAGCTTAGGAGTCCAACAGGGGGCAAAACTGTTTTTT. The variable domain in full, completed from reference TRBV7-6 and TRBJ1-4, reads GAGVSQSPRYKVTKRGQDVALRCDPISGHVSLYWYRQALGQGPEFLTYFNYEAQQDKSGLPNDRFSAERPEGSISTLTIQRTEQRDSAMYRCASSLGVQQGAKLFFGSGTQLSVL.

V and J are TRBV27 and TRBJ2-5; TRBD2 might be the D (5 bases). This CDR3 is 13 amino acids long. The V gene lost 8 bases and the J gene lost 3 bases, with 13 bases spanning the gap. The germline gives CDR1 MNHEY, CDR2 SMNVEV (reference sequence). The CDR3 spells CASSNRRKETQYF. In DNA form, the CDR3 reads TGTGCCAGCTCTAACCGGAGGAAAGAGACCCAGTACTTC.

The V gene is TRBV6-5, the J gene TRBJ2-5; tentatively, D is TRBD2 (6 bases). V was pared by 6 bases and J by 2 bases, with 10 bases between. Germline assignment: CDR1 MNHEY and CDR2 SVGAGI. The CDR3 length is 13 residues. CDR3 residues: CASSHGGQETQYF. The CDR3, as DNA: TGTGCCAGCAGCCACGGGGGACAAGAGACCCAGTACTTC.

This chain uses TRBV10-1 with TRBJ2-1; 11 bases match TRBD1. The V gene's germline CDR1 is WNHNN and CDR2 SYGVQD (reference sequence). CDR3 length: 15 amino acids. Trimming removed 5 bases from V and 5 bases from J; junction bases left unmatched: 5. CDR3 sequence reads: CASSPGQGGNNEQFF. Written as DNA, the CDR3 is TGCGCCAGCAGTCCGGGACAGGGGGGCAACAATGAGCAGTTCTTC.

This sequence joins TRBV30 and TRBJ2-7; the D gene is possibly TRBD1 (5 bases). Germline assignment: CDR1 GTSNPN and CDR2 SVGIG (reference sequence). V was pared by 2 bases and J by 4 bases, with 15 bases between. This CDR3 spans 14 amino acids. The CDR3 reads CAWSIQGFSYEQYF. In DNA, the CDR3 is TGTGCCTGGAGTATTCAGGGCTTTAGTTACGAGCAGTACTTC.

The rearrangement joins TRBV30 to TRBJ1-1; D not certain. The CDR3 runs 11 residues. From germline, CDR1 is GTSNPN and CDR2 SVGIG (reference sequence). With 5 bases removed from V and 3 bases from J, the gap between germline ends came to 7 bases. The CDR3 DNA follows: TGTGCCTGGGGGCCCTACACTGAAGCTTTCTTT. It translates to CAWGPYTEAFF.

The chain has TRBV2 and TRBJ1-3; D unclear. CDR1 is SNHLY and CDR2 is FYNNEI in the germline V gene. Trimming removed 5 bases from V and 2 bases from J, with 10 bases in between. The CDR3 has 14 amino acids. The CDR3 sequence is CASSLNSPGNTIYF. As DNA, the CDR3 is TGTGCCAGCAGTCTGAACAGTCCTGGAAACACCATATATTTT.

This chain links TRBV11-3 with TRBJ2-2; D is perhaps TRBD2 (5 bases). V was shortened by 4 bases and J by 8 bases, with 17 bases between the two germline ends. Germline assignment: CDR1 SGHNT and CDR2 YENEEA. This CDR3 is 15 amino acids long. Here the CDR3 DNA reads TGTGCCAGCAGCTCCCACAGCGGAAACGGGGGGGAGCTGTTTTTT. Its translation is CASSSHSGNGGELFF.

The table lists this clone with a few counts. The chain carries TRBV28 and TRBJ2-3, with 13 bases that match TRBD2. CDR1 MDHEN and CDR2 SYDVKM come from the germline V gene. The length of the CDR3 is 17 residues. J was trimmed by 2 bases and V by 6 bases; bases with no gene match: 8. CDR3 sequence reads: CASRSAGLAGNTDTQYF. The CDR3 DNA sequence: TGTGCCAGCAGAAGTGCGGGACTAGCGGGAAACACAGATACGCAGTATTTT. Full variable domain (rest looked up from reference TRBV28 and TRBJ2-3): DVKVTQSSRYLVKRTGEKVFLECVQDMDHENMFWYRQDPGLGLRLIYFSYDVKMKEKGDIPEGYSVSREKKERFSLILESASTNQTSMYLCASRSAGLAGNTDTQYFGPGTRLTVL.

CDR3 sequence reads: CASSHHIAGGLYNEQFF. The DNA for the CDR3 is TGTGCCAGCAGCCACCATATAGCGGGAGGGCTATACAATGAGCAGTTCTTC. The chain recombines TRBV4-2 with TRBJ2-1; 11 bases align to TRBD2. The germline gives CDR1 LGHNA, CDR2 YNFKEQ. CDR3 length: 17 amino acids. V shed 3 bases and J 4 bases; nucleotides not matched to a gene: 8.

This chain connects TRBV7-2 to TRBJ2-7; 13 bases match TRBD2. The V segment lost 3 bases and the J segment 7 bases; nucleotides outside the gene matches: 6. Germline lookup yields CDR1 SGHTA and CDR2 FQGNSA. This CDR3 spans 15 amino acids. CDR3 sequence: CASSFGTSGMWEQYF. The CDR3 DNA reads TGTGCCAGCAGCTTCGGGACTAGCGGGATGTGGGAGCAGTACTTC.

This clone was seen a handful of times. The chain is built from TRBV19 and TRBJ2-2; 8 bases are shared with TRBD2. V lost 0 bases, J lost 6 bases, and 9 bases stayed unmatched. CDR1 is LNHDA, CDR2 SQIVND, per germline (reference sequence). This CDR3 comprises 17 residues. CDR3 nucleotide sequence: TGTGCCAGTAGTATAGATCGGGGGGGAGGGCCCCCCGGGGAGCTGTTTTTT. Protein sequence: CASSIDRGGGPPGELFF.

V is TRBV7-9 and J is TRBJ2-1; no clear D. Trimming took 10 bases from V and 1 from J, leaving 11 bases between them. The CDR3 has 13 residues. The V gene's germline CDR1 is SEHNR and CDR2 FQNEAQ (reference sequence). The CDR3 nucleotides are TGTGCCACTCGTCCGGGTTCCTACAATGAGCAGTTCTTC. This gives the protein CATRPGSYNEQFF.

The chain joins TRBV28 to TRBJ1-4; D is undetermined. In germline, CDR1 is MDHEN, CDR2 SYDVKM. The CDR3 spans 16 residues. Trimming removed 7 bases from V and 4 bases from J, with 19 bases in between. CDR3: CASTASGSRGNEKLFF. DNA of the CDR3: TGTGCCAGCACCGCCTCGGGGTCTCGAGGTAATGAAAAACTGTTTTTT.

This sequence joins TRBV27 and TRBJ2-7; D perhaps matches TRBD2 (5 bases). The germline gives CDR1 MNHEY, CDR2 SMNVEV (reference sequence). The CDR3 consists of 15 residues. V was shortened by 1 base and J by 2 bases, with 12 bases between the two germline ends. The CDR3 bases are TGTGCCAGCAGTTTATATGAGGGAACAGCCTACGAGCAGTACTTC. This codes for CASSLYEGTAYEQYF.

This clone appeared a single time. V gene TRBV29-1 combines with J gene TRBJ2-4, with TRBD1 identical over 7 bases. This CDR3 region has 14 residues. In germline, CDR1 is SQVTM, CDR2 ANQGSEA. The V segment lost 2 bases and the J segment 9 bases; nucleotides outside the gene matches: 10. The CDR3 is CSVESEDRIGIQYF. CDR3 nucleotides: TGCAGCGTTGAATCGGAGGACAGGATTGGCATTCAGTACTTC.

This clone is a singleton in its sample. The rearrangement links TRBV6-1 to TRBJ2-7; D unresolved. There are 12 residues in the CDR3. Germline loops: CDR1 MNHNS, CDR2 SASEGT. The germline V and J ends were trimmed by 1 base and 7 bases, with 8 bases remaining between them. CDR3 amino acids: CASSEGAPEQYF. CDR3 nucleotides: TGTGCCAGCAGTGAAGGAGCCCCAGAGCAGTACTTC.

The chain is built from TRBV7-2 and TRBJ2-5, with D maybe TRBD2 (6 bases). Trimming pared 8 bases from V and 4 bases from J, leaving 14 bases between. Germline CDR1 is SGHTA and CDR2 is FQGNSA. The CDR3 is made up of 13 amino acids. CDR3 amino acids: CASRGSLGETQYF. The CDR3, as DNA: TGTGCCAGCCGGGGGAGTCTTGGAGAGACCCAGTACTTC.